Listed below are T cell receptor beta chains from one sample, sequenced in a study of OX40 agonist ivuxolimab in advanced cancers. Data came from immunoSEQ multiplex PCR; TCRdb stores just in-frame clones and leaves some out. There are some 76,000 clones in the sample; 93% occur only once, and about 6.4% lies in the top ten. The sequenced sample was CD4+ or CD8+ T cells sorted from blood, obtained in a trial of the OX40 agonist ivuxolimab. All receptors come from an adult with an advanced solid tumor such as melanoma, head and neck, liver or kidney cancer. Each CDR3 is given with its conserved first and last residue. D genes are given only for firm matches.

>TRBJ1-3|TRBV5-1|-
TGCGCCAGCAGCTTGTGGGGGTACGGAAACACCATATATTTT
CASSLWGYGNTIYF
>TRBJ1-5|TRBV11-1|-
TGTGCCAGCAGCTTGGTACAGCAGGGTGGTCAGCCCCAGCATTTT
CASSLVQQGGQPQHF
>TRBJ2-1|TRBV30|-
TGTGCCTGGAGTCCAAAGGGACACAATGAGCAGTTCTTC
CAWSPKGHNEQFF
>TRBJ2-2|TRBV9|-
TGTGCCAGCAGCCTAGACACCGGGGAGCTGTTTTTT
CASSLDTGELFF
>TRBJ2-1|TRBV15|-
TGTGCCTCCCGGGACGGAGGATACAATGAGCAGTTCTTC
CASRDGGYNEQFF
>TRBJ2-1|TRBV4-1|TRBD1
TGCGCCAGCAGCCAAACGGGACAGGGTGGGGGTGAGCAGTTCTTC
CASSQTGQGGGEQFF
>TRBJ2-3|TRBV7-9|TRBD2
TGTGCCAGCAGCCCGAGACTAGCTAGCACAGATACGCAGTATTTT
CASSPRLASTDTQYF
>TRBJ2-1|TRBV9|-
TGTGCCAGCAGCGAACACCCTTTGGGGGTCAGCTCCTACAATGAGCAGTTCTTC
CASSEHPLGVSSYNEQFF
>TRBJ2-1|TRBV28|-
TGTGCCAGCCCCCAGGGAAATGAGCAGTTCTTC
CASPQGNEQFF
>TRBJ1-1|TRBV29-1|-
TGCAGCGTTGATCCGGGGGCGAGGTGGACTGAAGCTTTCTTT
CSVDPGARWTEAFF
>TRBJ2-1|TRBV28|-
TGTGCCAGCACCCCTAGAAGGGATTACAATGAGCAGTTCTTC
CASTPRRDYNEQFF
>TRBJ2-5|TRBV28|-
TGTGCCAGCAGTCGTAAGGAAGAGGGCCCAGAGACCCAGTACTTC
CASSRKEEGPETQYF
>TRBJ2-2|TRBV6-5|TRBD2
TGTGCCAGCAGTTGGACTAGCGGGAAAAACGGGGAGCTGTTTTTT
CASSWTSGKNGELFF
>TRBJ2-1|TRBV9|TRBD1
TGTGCCAGCAGAGGACAGGTCAATGAGCAGTTCTTC
CASRGQVNEQFF
>TRBJ2-5|TRBV11-2|-
TGTGCCAGCAGCTTAGTGGCGCCAGGGGAGACCCAGTACTTC
CASSLVAPGETQYF
>TRBJ2-3|TRBV19|TRBD2
TGTGCCAGTAGTACCGGGACTAGCGGGAGTGCAGATACGCAGTATTTT
CASSTGTSGSADTQYF
>TRBJ1-2|TRBV6-5|TRBD1
TGTGCCAGCAGTTACCCGGGACAGGGGGGGGATGGCTACACCTTC
CASSYPGQGGDGYTF
>TRBJ1-2|TRBV30|-
TGTGCCTGGAGTACCGGGGGCCTCTATGGCTACACCTTC
CAWSTGGLYGYTF
>TRBJ2-6|TRBV4-2|-
TGTGCCAGCAGCGCGACCACCAGGGAAGGCTCTGGGGCCAACGTCCTGACTTTC
CASSATTREGSGANVLTF
>TRBJ2-1|TRBV2|TRBD2
TGTGCCAGCAGTCTAGCGGGAAGCTCCTACAATGAGCAGTTCTTC
CASSLAGSSYNEQFF
>TRBJ2-1|TRBV4-1|TRBD2
TGCGCCAGCAGCCAAGACTTTGTGTCAGCCGGGAGGTCAGACGATGAGCAGTTCTTC
CASSQDFVSAGRSDDEQFF
>TRBJ2-7|TRBV6-6|TRBD2
TGTGCCAGCAGTTACGGGCGGGAGGGAACCTACGAGCAGTACTTC
CASSYGREGTYEQYF